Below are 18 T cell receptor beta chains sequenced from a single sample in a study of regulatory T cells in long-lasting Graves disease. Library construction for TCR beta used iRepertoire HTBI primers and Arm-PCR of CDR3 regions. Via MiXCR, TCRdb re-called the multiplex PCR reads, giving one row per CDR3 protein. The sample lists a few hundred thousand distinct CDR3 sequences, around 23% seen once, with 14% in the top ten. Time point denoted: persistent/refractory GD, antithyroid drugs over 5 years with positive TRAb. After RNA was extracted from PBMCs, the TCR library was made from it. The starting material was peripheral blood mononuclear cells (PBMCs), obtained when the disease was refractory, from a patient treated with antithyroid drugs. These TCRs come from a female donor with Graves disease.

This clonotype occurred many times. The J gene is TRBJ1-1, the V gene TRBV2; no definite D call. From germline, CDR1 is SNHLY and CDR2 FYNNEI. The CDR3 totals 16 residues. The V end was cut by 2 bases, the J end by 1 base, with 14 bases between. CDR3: CASSESRFRSNTEAFF. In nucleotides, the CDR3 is TGTGCCAGCAGTGAATCACGGTTCAGGTCGAACACTGAAGCTTTCTTT.

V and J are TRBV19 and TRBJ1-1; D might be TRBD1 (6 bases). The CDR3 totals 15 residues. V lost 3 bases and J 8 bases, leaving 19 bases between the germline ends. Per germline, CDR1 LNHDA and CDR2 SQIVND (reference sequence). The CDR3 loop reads CASSIWSSRGTEAFF. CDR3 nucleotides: TGTGCCAGTAGTATCTGGTCAAGTCGAGGGACAGAAGCTTTCTTT.

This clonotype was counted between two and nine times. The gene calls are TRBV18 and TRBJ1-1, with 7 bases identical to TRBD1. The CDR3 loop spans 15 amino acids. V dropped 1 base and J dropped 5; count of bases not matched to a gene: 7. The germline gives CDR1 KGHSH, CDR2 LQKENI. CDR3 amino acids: CASSPRQGGWTEAFF. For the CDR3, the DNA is TGTGCCAGCTCACCACGACAGGGTGGTTGGACTGAAGCTTTCTTT.

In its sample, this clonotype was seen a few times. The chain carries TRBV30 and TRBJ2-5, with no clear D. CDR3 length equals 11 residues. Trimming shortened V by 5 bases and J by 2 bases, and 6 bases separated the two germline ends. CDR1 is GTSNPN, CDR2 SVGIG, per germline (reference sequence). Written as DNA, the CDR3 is TGTGCCTGGCACGGGCAAGAGACCCAGTACTTC. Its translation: CAWHGQETQYF.

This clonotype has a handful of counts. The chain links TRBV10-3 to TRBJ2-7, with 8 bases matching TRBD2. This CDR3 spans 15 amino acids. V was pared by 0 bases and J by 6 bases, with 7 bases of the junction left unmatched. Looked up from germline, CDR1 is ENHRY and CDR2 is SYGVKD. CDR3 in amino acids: CAISESTAGAGEQYF. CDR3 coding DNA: TGTGCCATCAGTGAGTCAACAGCGGGAGCGGGCGAGCAGTACTTC.

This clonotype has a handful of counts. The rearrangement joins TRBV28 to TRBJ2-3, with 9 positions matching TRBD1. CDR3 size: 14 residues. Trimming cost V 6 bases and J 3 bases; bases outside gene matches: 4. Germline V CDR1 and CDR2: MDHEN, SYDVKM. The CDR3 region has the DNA TGTGCCAGCAGAACAGGGGGCATAACAGATACGCAGTATTTT. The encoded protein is CASRTGGITDTQYF. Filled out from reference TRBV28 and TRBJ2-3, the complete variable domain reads DVKVTQSSRYLVKRTGEKVFLECVQDMDHENMFWYRQDPGLGLRLIYFSYDVKMKEKGDIPEGYSVSREKKERFSLILESASTNQTSMYLCASRTGGITDTQYFGPGTRLTVL.

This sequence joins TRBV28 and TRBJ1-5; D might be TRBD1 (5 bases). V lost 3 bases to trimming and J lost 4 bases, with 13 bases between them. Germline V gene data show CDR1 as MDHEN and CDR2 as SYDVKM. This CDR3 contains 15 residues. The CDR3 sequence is CASSFISGLNQPQHF. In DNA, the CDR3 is TGTGCCAGCAGTTTTATTTCGGGGCTTAATCAGCCCCAGCATTTT.

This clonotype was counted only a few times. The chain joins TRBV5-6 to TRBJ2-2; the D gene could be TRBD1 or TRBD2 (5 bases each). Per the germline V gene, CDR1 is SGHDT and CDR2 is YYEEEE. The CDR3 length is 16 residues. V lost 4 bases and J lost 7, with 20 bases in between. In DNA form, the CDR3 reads TGTGCCAGCAGCCCCTTTGGGGGAGACAAGGTCGGGGAGCTGTTTTTT. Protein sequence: CASSPFGGDKVGELFF.

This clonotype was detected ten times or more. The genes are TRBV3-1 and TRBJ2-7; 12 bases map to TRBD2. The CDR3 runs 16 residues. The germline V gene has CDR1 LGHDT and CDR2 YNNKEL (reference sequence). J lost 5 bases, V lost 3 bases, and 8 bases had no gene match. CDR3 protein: CASSHLAGGRSHEQYF. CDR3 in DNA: TGTGCCAGCAGCCACCTAGCGGGAGGGCGGTCCCACGAGCAGTACTTC.

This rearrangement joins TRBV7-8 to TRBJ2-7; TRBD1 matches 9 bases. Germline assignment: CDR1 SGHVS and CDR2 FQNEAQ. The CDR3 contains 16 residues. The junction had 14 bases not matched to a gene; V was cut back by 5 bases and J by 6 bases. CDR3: CASSTRQGVSLAEQYF. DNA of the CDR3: TGTGCCAGCAGCACCCGACAGGGGGTGAGCTTGGCCGAGCAGTACTTC.

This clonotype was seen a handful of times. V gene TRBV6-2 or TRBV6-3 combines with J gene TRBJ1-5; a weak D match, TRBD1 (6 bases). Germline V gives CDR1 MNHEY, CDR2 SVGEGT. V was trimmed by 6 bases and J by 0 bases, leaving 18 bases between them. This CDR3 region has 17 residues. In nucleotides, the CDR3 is TGTGCCAGCAGCCCACCGGGACAATCAAATAGCAATCAGCCCCAGCATTTT. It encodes CASSPPGQSNSNQPQHF.

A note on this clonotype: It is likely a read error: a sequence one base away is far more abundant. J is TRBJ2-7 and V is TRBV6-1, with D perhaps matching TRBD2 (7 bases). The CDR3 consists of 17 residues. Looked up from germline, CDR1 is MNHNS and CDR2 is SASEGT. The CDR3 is CAGSPPYAGAYGGEQYF. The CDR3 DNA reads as TGTGCCGGCAGTCCGCCTTATGCGGGGGCGTACGGGGGCGAGCAGTACTTC.

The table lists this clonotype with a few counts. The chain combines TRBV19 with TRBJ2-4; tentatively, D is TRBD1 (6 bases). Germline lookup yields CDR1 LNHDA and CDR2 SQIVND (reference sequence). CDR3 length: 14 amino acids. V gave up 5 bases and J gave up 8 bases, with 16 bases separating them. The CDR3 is CASSPPGQVDIQYF. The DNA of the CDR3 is TGTGCCAGTAGTCCCCCGGGACAAGTGGACATTCAGTACTTC. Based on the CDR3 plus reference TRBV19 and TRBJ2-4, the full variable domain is DGGITQSPKYLFRKEGQNVTLSCEQNLNHDAMYWYRQDPGQGLRLIYYSQIVNDFQKGDIAEGYSVSREKKESFPLTVTSAQKNPTAFYLCASSPPGQVDIQYFGAGTRLSVL.

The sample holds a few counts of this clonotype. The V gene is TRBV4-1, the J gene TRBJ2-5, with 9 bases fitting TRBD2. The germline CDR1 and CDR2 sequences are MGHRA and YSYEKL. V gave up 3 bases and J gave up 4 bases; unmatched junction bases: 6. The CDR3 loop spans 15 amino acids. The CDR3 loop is CASSHWREGRETQYF. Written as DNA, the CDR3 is TGCGCCAGCAGCCACTGGCGGGAGGGCCGAGAGACCCAGTACTTC.

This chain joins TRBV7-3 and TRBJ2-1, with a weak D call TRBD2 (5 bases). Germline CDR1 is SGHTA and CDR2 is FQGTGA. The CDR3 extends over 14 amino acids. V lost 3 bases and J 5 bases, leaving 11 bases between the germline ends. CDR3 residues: CASSFGGRDNEQFF. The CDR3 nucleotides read TGTGCCAGCAGCTTCGGCGGGCGGGACAATGAGCAGTTCTTC.

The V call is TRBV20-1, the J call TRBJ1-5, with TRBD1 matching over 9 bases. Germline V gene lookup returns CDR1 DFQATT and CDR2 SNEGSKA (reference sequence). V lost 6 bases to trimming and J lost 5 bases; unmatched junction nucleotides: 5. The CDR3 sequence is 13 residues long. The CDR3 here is CSARTGGDQPQHF. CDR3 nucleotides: TGCAGTGCCCGAACAGGGGGCGATCAGCCCCAGCATTTT.

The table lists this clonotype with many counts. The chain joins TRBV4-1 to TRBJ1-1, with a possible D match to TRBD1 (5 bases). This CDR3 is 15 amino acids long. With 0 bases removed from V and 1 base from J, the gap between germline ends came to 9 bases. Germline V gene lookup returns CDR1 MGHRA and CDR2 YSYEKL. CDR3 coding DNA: TGCGCCAGCAGCCAAGATCCCGGGGGGAACACTGAAGCTTTCTTT. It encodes CASSQDPGGNTEAFF.

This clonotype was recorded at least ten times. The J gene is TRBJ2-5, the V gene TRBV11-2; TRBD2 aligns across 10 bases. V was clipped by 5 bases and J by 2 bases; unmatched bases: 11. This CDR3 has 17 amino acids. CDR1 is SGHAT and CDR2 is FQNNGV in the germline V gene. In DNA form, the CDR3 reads TGTGCCAGCAGCACCTGCACTAGCGGGGTTATACAAGAGACCCAGTACTTC. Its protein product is CASSTCTSGVIQETQYF.